The sequence of this TCR beta chain was determined in a study of T cell repertoires in cytomegalovirus infection. Overall study context: Newly reported HLA-C-restricted and thoroughly characterized HLA-B-restricted CMV epitopes were employed. Public TCR beta signatures indicated both CMV infection and matching HLA type.

TCRdb used MiXCR to reprocess the reads, holding one entry per CDR3 protein. The repertoire holds fewer than 1,000,000 distinct CDR3 sequences, with roughly 30% as singletons. From germline, CDR1 is LGHDT and CDR2 YNNKEL (reference sequence). The CDR3 is 16 residues long. The V and J ends lost 3 bases and 0 bases, in that order; junction bases with no gene match: 5. For this clonotype: The target antigen is unknown.

The chain has TRBV3-1 and TRBJ2-5; TRBD2 matches at 9 bases. Specimen: cultured CD8+ T cells from PBMCs, collected from culture after CMV antigen stimulation. The source of this sequence is a human donor in good health (CMV status not recorded). Some clones in this sample may be carry-over from other donors' samples. CDR3 DNA sequence: TGTGCCAGCAGCCAGATAGCGGGGGTGCACCAAGAGACCCAGTACTTC. It translates to CASSQIAGVHQETQYF.